This T cell receptor (beta chain) originates from a study of PD-1 blockade in classical Hodgkin lymphoma. Study context: With a 2-week interval, patients received intravenous nivolumab at 3 mg/kg.

Whole-study findings and limits: A reduction in baseline TCR diversity was reportedly seen in newly diagnosed patients relative to healthy donors. Complete responders' baseline diversity resembled that of newly diagnosed patients. Significant TCR diversity gains by C4D1 occurred in CD4+ but not CD8+ cells.

Brentuximab vedotin exposure varied, and every patient relapsed after autologous stem cell transplantation. Germline loops: CDR1 ENHRY, CDR2 SYGVKD. The CDR3 length is 13 residues. Generated by immunoSEQ multiplex PCR, the TCRdb table keeps only in-frame clones and is missing some. The sample yields approximately 150,000 clones, nearly 80% seen once. Details on this clone: The antigen is undetermined. Mismatch with germline at one junction end may stem from a read error.

The sample consisted of peripheral blood mononuclear cells (PBMCs), taken before the second cycle of nivolumab. The TCR originated in a human donor with classical Hodgkin lymphoma. The rearrangement joins TRBV10-3 to TRBJ1-1; D unresolved. CDR3 residues: CASSYSRNTEAFF. DNA of the CDR3: TGTGCCAGCAGTTACAGCAGGAACACTGAAGCTTTCTTT.